This TCR beta chain was captured by sequencing in a study of cytomegalovirus exposure and HLA in healthy donors. PCR used 60 Vbeta primers and 13 Jbeta primers. The method was immunoSEQ multiplex PCR; TCRdb's version includes in-frame clones alone and lacks a portion of them. The sample records 150,000 or so clones, roughly 80% being singletons. The CDR3 extends over 15 amino acids. V lost 10 bases to trimming and J lost 0 bases, with 18 bases between them. Per germline, CDR1 MNHEY and CDR2 SVGAGI. Study-level findings and limits: A later analysis showed that HLA-associated TCR beta chains had undergone more clonal expansion than equally common others. The study flagged approximately 180 TCR beta chains as cytomegalovirus-associated.

A remark on this clone: Its target is not known.

Sequenced material: PBMCs. This receptor was identified in a man between 40 and 49 years old in good health and CMV-seropositive. The J gene is TRBJ1-2, the V gene TRBV6-5, with a weak D call TRBD1 (6 bases). Here the CDR3 DNA reads TGTGCCACCCATGGGGGGGCAGCCGCTAACTATGGCTACACCTTC. This gives the protein CATHGGAAANYGYTF.